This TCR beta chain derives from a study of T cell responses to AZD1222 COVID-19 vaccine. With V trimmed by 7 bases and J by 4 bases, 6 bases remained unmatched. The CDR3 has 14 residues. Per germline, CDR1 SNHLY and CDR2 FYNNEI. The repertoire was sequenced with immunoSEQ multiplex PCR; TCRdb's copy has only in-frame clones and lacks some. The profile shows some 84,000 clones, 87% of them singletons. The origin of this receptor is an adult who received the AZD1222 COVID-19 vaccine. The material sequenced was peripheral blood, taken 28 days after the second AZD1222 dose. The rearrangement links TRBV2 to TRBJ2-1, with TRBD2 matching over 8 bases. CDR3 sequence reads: CASNRGGPYNEQFF. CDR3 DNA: TGTGCCAGCAATCGGGGGGGGCCTTACAATGAGCAGTTCTTC.